This T cell receptor beta chain comes out of a study of CD8 T cells in ankylosing spondylitis. Preparation of TCR beta libraries was done by quantitative 5'-RACE with molecular barcodes. TCRdb ran MiXCR on the 5' RACE reads and lists one entry per CDR3 protein. The data contain hundreds of thousands of distinct CDR3 sequences, approximately 12% of them seen just once; the ten biggest clones take up approximately 0.5%. Regarding the study as a whole: The authors reported significant enrichment of disease-linked clones in matched ankylosing spondylitis synovial fluid. The study identified a TCR beta motif of several highly homologous variants that appeared characteristic of ankylosing spondylitis blood. In reactive arthritis synovial fluid and blood, some motif variants had been reported before.

Comments on this clonotype: The antigen is unknown.

V gave up 3 bases and J gave up 8 bases, with 15 bases separating them. CDR3 length: 15 residues. CDR1 is SGDLS and CDR2 is YYNGEE in the germline V gene. The sample comprised blood, either unsorted or a sorted T cell fraction (not recorded which). The V and J genes are TRBV9 and TRBJ1-6, with no clear D. The clonotype comes from a male donor with ankylosing spondylitis. The CDR3 protein is CASSAAELRDSPLHF. The CDR3 DNA sequence: TGTGCCAGCAGCGCGGCAGAGCTAAGGGATTCACCCCTCCACTTT.